This TCR beta chain comes out of a study of blood T cell repertoires in COVID-19. Per the study methods: Estimates of nucleated cell counts were drawn from the amplification of reference gene primers. Profiled with immunoSEQ multiplex PCR; TCRdb holds only in-frame clones, not every one. The DNA was the basis for D and trimming; V, J and clone size are from that table. There are around 47,000 clones in the sample; roughly 87% occur only once, and approximately 23% lies in the top ten. Trimming at V came to 10 bases and at J to 6 bases, leaving 19 bases not matched to a gene. The CDR3 loop spans 16 amino acids. The germline V gene has CDR1 LNHDA and CDR2 SQIVND (reference sequence).

Sequenced sample: peripheral blood. The origin of this receptor is a woman older than 75 in a cohort sampled during active or convalescent COVID-19. The rearrangement joins TRBV19 to TRBJ1-2, with 8 bases identical to TRBD1. The DNA for the CDR3 is TGTGCCACCAAAGTCGGACAGGGTTCATTCGTGAATGGCTACACCTTC. Translated: CATKVGQGSFVNGYTF.